A selection of T cell receptor beta chains follows, all from one sample in a study of T-cell memory formation after mild COVID-19. Each CDR3 protein gets one entry after TCRdb re-called the 5' RACE reads with MiXCR. The data hold tens of thousands of distinct CDR3 sequences, with roughly 12% observed a single time. The sample taken for sequencing was PBMCs or a T cell subset sorted from them (not recorded which). Receptor source: an adult woman who had mild COVID-19 (a few samples of this study predate the infection). Cell type and time point are not known. Each CDR3 is given with its conserved first and last residue. Each record gives: J gene, V gene, clone size, D gene, CDR3 protein, CDR3 DNA. A D gene is named only where the DNA matches it firmly. Only part of the rows carry a size: once, few, many, or a class if the clone is expanded.

TRBJ1-2 | TRBV4-2 | many | - | CASSQAPGAYGYTF | TGTGCCAGCAGCCAAGCCCCGGGGGCTTATGGCTACACCTTC
TRBJ1-1 | TRBV4-1 | - | - | CASSQDPGINTEAFF | TGCGCCAGCAGCCAAGATCCAGGGATAAACACTGAAGCTTTCTTT
TRBJ1-2 | TRBV7-9 | many | - | CASSLAGALLGGYTF | TGTGCCAGCAGCTTAGCGGGGGCCCTACTGGGCGGCTACACCTTC
TRBJ2-1 | TRBV4-3 | - | - | CASSQDFGGSYNEQFF | TGCGCCAGCAGCCAAGATTTCGGCGGTTCCTACAATGAGCAGTTCTTC
TRBJ2-1 | TRBV7-9 | many | TRBD2 | CASSLSFAGGSYNEQFF | TGTGCCAGCAGCTTATCGTTTGCGGGGGGGTCCTACAATGAGCAGTTCTTC
TRBJ2-1 | TRBV11-3 | many | - | CASSGGVAASYNEQFF | TGTGCCAGCAGCGGAGGGGTAGCGGCGTCCTACAATGAGCAGTTCTTC
TRBJ1-1 | TRBV5-1 | many | - | CASNLGAESSTEAFF | TGCGCCAGCAACCTAGGGGCAGAGTCGAGCACTGAAGCTTTCTTT
TRBJ2-1 | TRBV20-1 | many | - | CSAVRTAVTHNEQFF | TGCAGTGCGGTTAGGACAGCTGTTACCCACAATGAGCAGTTCTTC
TRBJ2-7 | TRBV5-4 | many | - | CASSFGGSIREQYF | TGTGCCAGCAGCTTTGGAGGGAGCATCCGCGAGCAGTACTTC
TRBJ1-1 | TRBV5-4 | many | - | CASSFGGRDTEAFF | TGTGCCAGCAGCTTTGGGGGGAGGGACACTGAAGCTTTCTTT
TRBJ2-7 | TRBV20-1 | many | - | CSARDPGGQRQYF | TGCAGTGCTAGAGATCCCGGAGGGCAGAGGCAGTACTTC
TRBJ1-5 | TRBV4-1 | - | - | CASSLDVYQPQHF | TGCGCCAGCAGTCTGGACGTCTATCAGCCCCAGCATTTT
TRBJ2-1 | TRBV20-1 | many | TRBD2 | CSSRRAGGSNEQFF | TGCAGTTCCAGGAGGGCGGGAGGGAGTAATGAGCAGTTCTTC
TRBJ1-2 | TRBV12-3/TRBV12-4 | many | - | CASSPPRSSWGGYTF | TGTGCCAGCAGTCCCCCCCGAAGTTCTTGGGGTGGCTACACCTTC
TRBJ2-5 | TRBV24-1 | many | - | CATAWGGQGSKETQYF | TGTGCCACCGCCTGGGGGGGCCAGGGGTCCAAAGAGACCCAGTACTTC
TRBJ2-7 | TRBV27 | - | - | CASSSLFTGMRYYEQYF | TGTGCCAGCAGTTCCTTATTTACAGGGATGAGGTACTACGAGCAGTACTTC
TRBJ2-5 | TRBV5-1 | many | - | CASSPGGGKETQYF | TGCGCCAGCAGCCCTGGAGGGGGTAAAGAGACCCAGTACTTC
TRBJ1-4 | TRBV5-1 | many | - | CASSLKGWDEKLFF | TGCGCCAGCAGCTTAAAGGGGTGGGATGAAAAACTGTTTTTT
TRBJ2-5 | TRBV4-3 | - | - | CASSQDLGDGTQYF | TGCGCCAGCAGCCAAGATCTCGGAGACGGGACCCAGTACTTC
TRBJ2-3 | TRBV3-1 | many | TRBD2 | CASSPSSGSTDTQYF | TGTGCCAGCAGCCCGTCTAGCGGGAGCACAGATACGCAGTATTTT
TRBJ2-1 | TRBV3-1 | many | - | CASSQGQGGYNEQFF | TGTGCCAGCAGCCAAGGCCAGGGGGGGTACAATGAGCAGTTCTTC
TRBJ2-1 | TRBV4-3 | many | - | CASSQDLETSKQFF | TGCGCCAGCAGCCAAGATCTCGAGACTAGTAAGCAGTTCTTC
TRBJ2-1 | TRBV24-1 | many | - | CATSAVYNEQFF | TGTGCCACCAGTGCAGTCTACAATGAGCAGTTCTTC
TRBJ2-1 | TRBV11-2 | many | - | CASSLFVGTSRHNEQFF | TGTGCCAGCAGCTTATTCGTCGGGACTTCCAGACACAATGAGCAGTTCTTC
TRBJ2-3 | TRBV7-8 | many | - | CASSLIGRGAGDTQYF | TGTGCCAGCAGCTTAATCGGAAGGGGGGCAGGAGATACGCAGTATTTT
TRBJ2-5 | TRBV14 | many | - | CASSQDQGTSQYF | TGTGCCAGCAGCCAAGATCAGGGGACCAGCCAGTACTTC
TRBJ2-3 | TRBV27 | many | TRBD2 | CASRGREWADTQYF | TGTGCCAGCAGGGGGCGGGAGTGGGCAGATACGCAGTATTTT
TRBJ2-3 | TRBV20-1 | many | - | CSARVARTDTQYF | TGCAGTGCTAGAGTTGCCCGGACAGATACGCAGTATTTT
TRBJ2-7 | TRBV9 | many | - | CASSDDYSYEQYF | TGTGCCAGCAGCGATGACTACTCCTACGAGCAGTACTTC
TRBJ1-1 | TRBV12-3/TRBV12-4 | many | - | CASSFGFTEAFF | TGTGCCAGCAGTTTTGGCTTTACTGAAGCTTTCTTT
TRBJ1-4 | TRBV20-1 | many | - | CSATGTLNEKLFF | TGCAGTGCCACCGGGACACTTAATGAAAAACTGTTTTTT
TRBJ2-5 | TRBV10-3 | many | TRBD1 | CAIRHGDQGAGETQYF | TGTGCCATCCGGCACGGGGATCAGGGGGCCGGGGAGACCCAGTACTTC
TRBJ2-2 | TRBV5-1 | many | - | CASSRDIEHGELFF | TGCGCCAGCAGCCGGGACATTGAACACGGGGAGCTGTTTTTT
TRBJ1-1 | TRBV20-1 | - | - | CSARRSGRMNTEAFF | TGCAGTGCTAGAAGGTCTGGCAGGATGAACACTGAAGCTTTCTTT
TRBJ2-2 | TRBV5-1 | many | TRBD1 | CASAFDPTGVTGELFF | TGCGCCAGCGCCTTTGATCCGACAGGGGTCACCGGGGAGCTGTTTTTT
TRBJ2-5 | TRBV6-2/TRBV6-3 | few | - | CASSGTEETQYF | TGTGCCAGCAGTGGGACGGAAGAGACCCAGTACTTC
TRBJ2-7 | TRBV5-1 | many | - | CASSSFANYEQYF | TGCGCCAGCAGCTCCTTTGCTAACTACGAGCAGTACTTC
TRBJ2-5 | TRBV4-2 | many | - | CASSQGGDQETQYF | TGTGCCAGCAGCCAAGGGGGCGACCAAGAGACCCAGTACTTC
TRBJ2-3 | TRBV15 | many | - | CATSKKSTDTQYF | TGTGCCACCAGCAAGAAGAGCACAGATACGCAGTATTTT
TRBJ2-3 | TRBV6-1 | few | TRBD1 | CASRNRGTDTQYF | TGTGCCAGCAGAAACAGGGGAACAGATACGCAGTATTTT
TRBJ2-3 | TRBV5-1 | - | TRBD1 | CASSKDRVSTDTQYF | TGCGCCAGCAGCAAAGACAGGGTCTCCACAGATACGCAGTATTTT
TRBJ1-1 | TRBV7-8 | many | - | CASTLFVNTEAFF | TGTGCCAGCACCCTTTTCGTGAACACTGAAGCTTTCTTT
TRBJ2-3 | TRBV7-3 | many | TRBD2 | CASSSGGLATDTQYF | TGTGCCAGCAGCTCTGGGGGACTAGCCACAGATACGCAGTATTTT
TRBJ1-1 | TRBV15 | many | - | CATSREGAGARTEAFF | TGTGCCACCAGCAGAGAAGGGGCCGGGGCGCGAACTGAAGCTTTCTTT
TRBJ1-1 | TRBV20-1 | many | - | CSPRGSGDTEAFF | TGCAGTCCTCGTGGGAGCGGCGACACTGAAGCTTTCTTT
TRBJ1-2 | TRBV3-1 | many | - | CASSQSVALSSDTF | TGTGCCAGCAGCCAGAGTGTTGCGCTTTCCTCGGACACCTTC
TRBJ1-1 | TRBV7-9 | many | TRBD1 | CASSSDRAGTEAFF | TGTGCCAGCAGCTCCGACAGGGCAGGTACTGAAGCTTTCTTT
TRBJ2-1 | TRBV5-5 | many | - | CASSLPPRDEQFF | TGTGCCAGCAGCTTGCCACCTAGGGATGAGCAGTTCTTC
TRBJ2-1 | TRBV6-6 | many | TRBD2 | CASSYREDEQFF | TGTGCCAGCAGTTACCGGGAGGATGAGCAGTTCTTC
TRBJ2-2 | TRBV7-3 | - | TRBD2 | CASRASGGLHTGELFF | TGTGCCAGCAGGGCTAGCGGGGGCCTTCACACCGGGGAGCTGTTTTTT
TRBJ2-7 | TRBV9 | many | TRBD2 | CASSATPGLAYEQYF | TGTGCCAGCAGCGCAACACCGGGACTAGCCTACGAGCAGTACTTC
TRBJ1-5 | TRBV19 | many | - | CASRSGIPGGNQPQHF | TGTGCCAGTCGGTCAGGAATCCCCGGCGGCAATCAGCCCCAGCATTTT
TRBJ1-3 | TRBV12-3/TRBV12-4 | many | - | CASSLASFGTASGNTIYF | TGTGCCAGCAGTTTAGCCTCCTTCGGGACGGCCTCTGGAAACACCATATATTTT
TRBJ2-1 | TRBV7-2 | - | TRBD2 | CASSLGRLAGAYNEQFF | TGTGCCAGCAGCTTAGGCCGACTAGCGGGAGCATACAATGAGCAGTTCTTC